A selection of T cell receptor beta chains follows, all from one sample in a study of T cell responses to AZD1222 COVID-19 vaccine. The repertoire was sequenced with immunoSEQ multiplex PCR; TCRdb's copy has only in-frame clones and lacks some. The data hold fewer than 85,000 clones, with roughly nine tenths observed a single time. Material: peripheral blood, obtained on day 0 of AZD1222 vaccination. All receptors come from an adult in good health. CDR3s include the opening cysteine and the closing phenylalanine or tryptophan. Fields, in order: D gene, V gene, J gene, clone size, CDR3 protein, CDR3 DNA. D genes are given only for firm matches. Clone sizes are given selectively: once, few, many, or a class where the clone is expanded.

>TRBD2|TRBV18|TRBJ2-7|few
CASSPLTLAGSYEQYF
TGTGCCAGCTCACCGCTAACACTAGCGGGATCTTACGAGCAGTACTTC
>.|TRBV24-1|TRBJ2-1|once
CATRAGLHNEQFF
TGTGCCACCAGGGCAGGTCTACACAATGAGCAGTTCTTC
>.|TRBV9|TRBJ1-3|.
CASSPRDGGGNTIYF
TGTGCCAGCAGCCCTCGTGATGGGGGAGGAAACACCATATATTTT
>.|TRBV20-1|TRBJ1-5|.
CSASVAGMSNQPQHF
TGCAGTGCTAGTGTCGCCGGTATGAGCAATCAGCCCCAGCATTTT
>TRBD1|TRBV27|TRBJ1-1|.
CASSRTGHEAFF
TGTGCCAGCAGCAGGACAGGGCATGAAGCTTTCTTT
>TRBD2|TRBV6-4|TRBJ2-5|.
CASSELAGGQETQYF
TGTGCCAGCAGTGAACTAGCGGGAGGTCAAGAGACCCAGTACTTC
>TRBD1|TRBV6-5|TRBJ2-7|.
CASSIPGQGRYEQYF
TGTGCCAGCAGCATACCGGGACAGGGGAGATACGAGCAGTACTTC
>.|TRBV7-3|TRBJ2-7|.
CASSLGLSSYEQYF
TGTGCCAGCAGCTTAGGACTGAGCTCCTACGAGCAGTACTTC
>TRBD2|TRBV6-5|TRBJ2-1|.
CASSYSGTSGDQFF
TGTGCCAGCAGTTACTCGGGGACTAGCGGGGACCAGTTCTTC
>.|TRBV18|TRBJ2-5|.
CASSPPWGDGQETQYF
TGTGCCAGCTCACCACCGTGGGGGGATGGCCAAGAGACCCAGTACTTC
>.|TRBV11-2|TRBJ2-1|.
CASSIRLVLYNEQFF
TGTGCCAGCAGCATTCGACTAGTTCTCTACAATGAGCAGTTCTTC
>.|TRBV28|TRBJ1-5|.
CASSPRRVRQPQHF
TGTGCCAGCAGCCCCCGCCGGGTAAGACAGCCCCAGCATTTT
>.|TRBV19|TRBJ1-2|.
CASSIPLGGRNYGYTF
TGTGCCAGTAGTATCCCCCTCGGGGGGCGGAACTATGGCTACACCTTC
>.|TRBV28|TRBJ2-1|.
CASGGIDNEQFF
TGTGCCAGCGGAGGGATCGACAATGAGCAGTTCTTC
>.|TRBV28|TRBJ2-5|.
CASSSGPRETQYF
TGTGCCAGCAGCTCCGGACCCAGAGAGACCCAGTACTTC
>TRBD2|TRBV3-1/TRBV3-2|TRBJ2-2|.
CASSQVVSVSPLAGEFRTGELFF
TGTGCCAGCAGCCAAGTAGTTTCCGTATCCCCGCTAGCGGGAGAATTTAGGACCGGGGAGCTGTTTTTT
>.|TRBV5-4|TRBJ1-1|.
CASSSDGWQRAFF
TGTGCCAGCAGCTCGGACGGCTGGCAAAGAGCTTTCTTT
>.|TRBV9|TRBJ2-7|once
CASSGSGASREYEQYF
TGTGCCAGCAGCGGATCAGGCGCCTCTAGAGAGTACGAGCAGTACTTC
>TRBD2|TRBV3-1/TRBV3-2|TRBJ2-6|.
CASSQDRLAGGYYGANVLTF
TGTGCCAGCAGCCAAGATCGGCTAGCGGGAGGATATTATGGGGCCAACGTCCTGACTTTC
>TRBD2|TRBV28|TRBJ2-7|.
CASSLLAGGYEQYF
TGTGCCAGCAGTTTACTTGCGGGAGGCTACGAGCAGTACTTC
>TRBD1|TRBV11-2|TRBJ1-1|.
CASTSGTGNTEAFF
TGTGCCAGCACCTCCGGGACAGGGAACACTGAAGCTTTCTTT
>TRBD1|TRBV27|TRBJ1-5|.
CASSTGTGPRWPQHF
TGTGCCAGCAGTACCGGGACAGGGCCCCGGTGGCCCCAGCATTTT
>.|TRBV21-1|TRBJ2-5|.
CASSKLAGEETQYF
TGTGCCAGCAGCAAGCTAGCGGGAGAAGAGACCCAGTACTTC
>TRBD2|TRBV7-6|TRBJ2-1|.
CASSLSSGPYNEQFF
TGTGCCAGCAGCTTAAGTAGCGGGCCCTACAATGAGCAGTTCTTC
>.|TRBV2|TRBJ1-1|.
CASSEIGAEAFF
TGTGCCAGCAGTGAAATCGGCGCTGAAGCTTTCTTT
>.|TRBV9|TRBJ1-1|.
CASSVSLNTEAFF
TGTGCCAGCAGCGTCAGTTTGAACACTGAAGCTTTCTTT
>.|TRBV5-6|TRBJ1-5|.
CASSLAAGDQPQHF
TGTGCCAGCAGCTTGGCGGCAGGCGATCAGCCCCAGCATTTT
>.|TRBV7-9|TRBJ2-3|.
CASSPTDPSYEADTQYF
TGTGCCAGCAGCCCAACAGACCCGTCCTACGAGGCAGATACGCAGTATTTT
>TRBD1|TRBV19|TRBJ1-5|.
CASSIDRVLSNQPQHF
TGTGCCAGTAGTATCGACAGGGTTTTGAGCAATCAGCCCCAGCATTTT
>.|TRBV4-1|TRBJ2-5|.
CASSQDQGGETQYF
TGCGCCAGCAGCCAAGATCAGGGAGGAGAGACCCAGTACTTC
>TRBD1|TRBV5-4|TRBJ1-1|.
CASRVDRGAGTEAFF
TGTGCCAGCAGAGTGGACAGGGGGGCCGGCACTGAAGCTTTCTTT